This T cell receptor beta chain came from a study of cytomegalovirus exposure and HLA in healthy donors. As concerns this clone: Antigen: not known.

The PCR contained 60 Vbeta and 13 Jbeta primers. Assay: immunoSEQ multiplex PCR; the TCRdb copy retains only in-frame clones and omits some. The sample has 200,000 to 250,000 clones, approximately 80% seen once. Germline CDR1 is SGHRS and CDR2 is YFSETQ. The CDR3 totals 14 residues. The germline V and J ends were trimmed by 0 bases and 6 bases, with 12 bases remaining between them. Whole-study findings and limits: Later analysis showed TCR association rates varying by HLA locus, highest for DRB1 and lowest for HLA-C. Rare TCR sequences predominated, though certain public TCRs were found in many donors. Listed as cytomegalovirus-associated were 150 or so TCR beta chains. Near-uniform donor sequencing depth was presumed by presence/absence analyses.

The chain recombines TRBV5-1 with TRBJ1-1; D is perhaps TRBD1 (5 bases). This clonotype was obtained from a middle-aged man in good health and CMV-seronegative. Sequencing input: PBMCs. The CDR3 DNA reads as TGCGCCAGCAGCTTGGGGGAGGGGAGGCCTGAAGCTTTCTTT. Residues: CASSLGEGRPEAFF.